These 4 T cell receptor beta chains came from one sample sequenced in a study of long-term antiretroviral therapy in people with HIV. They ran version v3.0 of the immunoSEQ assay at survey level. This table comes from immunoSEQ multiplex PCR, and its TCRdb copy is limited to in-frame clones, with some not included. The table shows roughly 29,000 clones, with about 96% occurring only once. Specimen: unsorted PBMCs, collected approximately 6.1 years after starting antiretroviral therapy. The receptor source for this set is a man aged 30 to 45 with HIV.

The CDR3 DNA reads as TGCGCCAGCAGGGGGGGCATGTCCCCCTACGAGCAGTACTTC. Amino acid sequence: CASRGGMSPYEQYF. The genes are TRBV10-2 and TRBJ2-7, with D perhaps assigned TRBD1 or TRBD2 (6 bases each). The CDR3 contains 14 residues. The germline CDR1 and CDR2 sequences are WSHSY and SAAADI. Trimming shortened V by 6 bases and J by 2 bases, and 14 bases separated the two germline ends.

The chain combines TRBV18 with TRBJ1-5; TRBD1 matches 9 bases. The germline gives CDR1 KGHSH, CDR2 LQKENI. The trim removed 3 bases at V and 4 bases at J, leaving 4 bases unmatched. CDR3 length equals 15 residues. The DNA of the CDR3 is TGTGCCAGCTCACCTATACAGGGGGCTAATCAGCCCCAGCATTTT. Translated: CASSPIQGANQPQHF.

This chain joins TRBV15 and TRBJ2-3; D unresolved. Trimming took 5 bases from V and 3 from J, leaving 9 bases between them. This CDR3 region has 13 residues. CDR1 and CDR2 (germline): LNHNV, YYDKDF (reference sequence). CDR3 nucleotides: TGTGCCACCAGCGCTTACCAGACAGATACGCAGTATTTT. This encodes CATSAYQTDTQYF. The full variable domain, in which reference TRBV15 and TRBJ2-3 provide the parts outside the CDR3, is DAMVIQNPRYQVTQFGKPVTLSCSQTLNHNVMYWYQQKSSQAPKLLFHYYDKDFNNEADTPDNFQSRRPNTSFCFLDIRSPGLGDTAMYLCATSAYQTDTQYFGPGTRLTVL.

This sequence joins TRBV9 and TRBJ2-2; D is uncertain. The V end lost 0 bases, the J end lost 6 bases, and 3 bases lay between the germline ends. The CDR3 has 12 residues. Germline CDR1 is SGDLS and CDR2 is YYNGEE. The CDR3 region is CASSVGSGELFF. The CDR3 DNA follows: TGTGCCAGCAGCGTAGGGTCCGGGGAGCTGTTTTTT.